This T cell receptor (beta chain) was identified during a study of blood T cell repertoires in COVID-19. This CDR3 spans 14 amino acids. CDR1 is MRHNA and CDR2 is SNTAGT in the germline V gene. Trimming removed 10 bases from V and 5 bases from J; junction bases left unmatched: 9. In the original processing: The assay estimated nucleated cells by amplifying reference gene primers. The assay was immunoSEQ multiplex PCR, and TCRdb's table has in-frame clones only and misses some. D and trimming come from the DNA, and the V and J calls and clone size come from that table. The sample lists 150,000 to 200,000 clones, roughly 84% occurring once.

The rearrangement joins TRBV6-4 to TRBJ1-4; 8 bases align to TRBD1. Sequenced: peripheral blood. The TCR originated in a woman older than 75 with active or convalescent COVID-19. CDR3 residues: CATWEGQENEKLFF. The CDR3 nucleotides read TGTGCCACCTGGGAGGGACAGGAAAATGAAAAACTGTTTTTT.